One and the same sample provided the 25 T cell receptor beta chains below, sequenced in a study of shared clonotypes between healthy human individuals. The table came from immunoSEQ multiplex PCR; TCRdb's copy has only in-frame clones and leaves some out. Of 2,500,000 or so clones detected, over 85% appear once; the ten largest clones hold 0.36%. Input material: naive CD4+ T cells from PBMCs. Subset indicated: CD45RA+ positively selected. The receptor set was obtained from a man in his late teens or twenties in good health. Some clones in this sample may be carry-over from other donors' samples.

The gene calls are TRBV5-1 and TRBJ2-6; the D is unclear. V lost 3 bases and J lost 0, with 13 bases in between. This CDR3 has 17 residues. Per germline, CDR1 SGHRS and CDR2 YFSETQ. CDR3 coding DNA: TGCGCCAGCAGCTATTTACAGCTTTCCTCTGGGGCCAACGTCCTGACTTTC. Translation: CASSYLQLSSGANVLTF.

This CDR3 reads CASSLGGSADTQYF. DNA of the CDR3: TGTGCCAGCAGCTTGGGGGGGAGCGCAGATACGCAGTATTTT. This chain connects TRBV5-4 to TRBJ2-3; D tentatively reads TRBD1 or TRBD2 (5 bases each). The CDR3 runs to 14 residues. Trimming pared 0 bases from V and 4 bases from J, leaving 9 bases between. Germline V gives CDR1 SGHNT, CDR2 YYREEE (reference sequence).

The CDR3 reads CSVIRTSGRVSDTQYF. CDR3 DNA sequence: TGCAGCGTGATACGGACTAGCGGGAGAGTCTCAGATACGCAGTATTTT. The chain employs TRBV29-1 and TRBJ2-3; 13 bases match TRBD2. Germline CDR1 reads SQVTM; CDR2 reads ANQGSEA. The junction had 10 bases not matched to a gene; V was cut back by 6 bases and J by 4 bases. CDR3 size: 16 residues.

This clone was detected once. The chain employs TRBV28 and TRBJ1-2; weak D call: TRBD1 (5 bases). Germline lookup yields CDR1 MDHEN and CDR2 SYDVKM. The CDR3 consists of 17 residues. Trimming removed 7 bases from V and 6 bases from J, with 27 bases in between. Here the CDR3 DNA reads TGTGCCAGCACCTCTTACGGAGAACATACTGGGGGGAATGGCTACACCTTC. Translated: CASTSYGEHTGGNGYTF.

This rearrangement joins TRBV18 to TRBJ2-7, with D possibly TRBD1 on 6 matching bases. Germline V gives CDR1 KGHSH, CDR2 LQKENI. The CDR3 length is 14 residues. V lost 3 bases and J lost 0, with 9 bases in between. The CDR3 loop reads CASSPTGHSYEQYF. Here the CDR3 DNA reads TGTGCCAGCTCACCCACAGGGCACTCCTACGAGCAGTACTTC.

The rearrangement links TRBV19 to TRBJ1-2, with D hard to call. Trimming shortened V by 5 bases and J by 8 bases, and 9 bases separated the two germline ends. This CDR3 contains 11 residues. Germline CDR1 and CDR2: LNHDA and SQIVND (reference sequence). Written as DNA, the CDR3 is TGTGCCAGTAGTTCGAGACAAGGCTACACCTTC. Translating gives CASSSRQGYTF.

Note on this clone: Compared with germline, one end of the junction differs, possibly owing to a read error. V is TRBV7-3 and J is TRBJ2-6; D not certain. The CDR3 runs 16 residues. The germline gives CDR1 SGHTA, CDR2 FQGTGA. The CDR3 DNA reads TGTGCCAGCACCTTAATGGTCAGCTCTGGGGCCAACGTCCTGACTTTC. It yields the protein CASTLMVSSGANVLTF.

The rearrangement uses TRBV7-9 and TRBJ1-5; TRBD1 matches at 9 bases. This CDR3 spans 16 amino acids. V shed 0 bases, J shed 7 bases, and the junction held 7 bases outside the gene matches. From germline, CDR1 is SEHNR and CDR2 FQNEAQ (reference sequence). CDR3 coding DNA: TGTGCCAGCAGCTTAGCTTGGGGACAGGGCCACCAGCCCCAGCATTTT. It encodes CASSLAWGQGHQPQHF.

The V gene is TRBV4-3, the J gene TRBJ1-6, with 9 bases that match TRBD1. Germline V gene sequence: CDR1 LGHNA, CDR2 YSLEER. V lost 1 base and J lost 7; bases outside the gene matches: 5. CDR3 size: 16 residues. In DNA, the CDR3 is TGCGCCAGCAGCCAAGCACAGGGGGCGCGGAATTCACCCCTCCACTTT. Its protein is CASSQAQGARNSPLHF.

The V and J genes are TRBV9 and TRBJ2-7, with D perhaps given as TRBD1 or TRBD2 (6 bases each). Trimming removed 0 bases at V and 2 bases at J, with 12 bases between. The germline V gene encodes CDR1 SGDLS and CDR2 YYNGEE. The CDR3 loop spans 15 amino acids. This CDR3 is CASSVGSGATYEQYF. The CDR3 nucleotides read TGTGCCAGCAGCGTAGGTTCGGGGGCCACCTACGAGCAGTACTTC.

The genes are TRBV5-5 and TRBJ2-1; D may be TRBD1 (5 bases). V lost 4 bases and J 8 bases, leaving 19 bases between the germline ends. The CDR3 runs to 15 residues. Germline V CDR1 and CDR2: SGHKS, YYEKEE (reference sequence). The CDR3 nucleotides read TGTGCCAGCAGCCCGACAGACTCACCGATGGATGAGCAGTTCTTC. Translating gives CASSPTDSPMDEQFF.

The chain joins TRBV6-6 to TRBJ1-3; D remains ambiguous. Germline CDR1 reads MNHNY; CDR2 reads SVGAGI (reference sequence). The germline V and J ends were trimmed by 6 bases and 0 bases, with 12 bases remaining between them. This CDR3 contains 15 residues. The DNA of the CDR3 is TGTGCCAGCAGCTTGATCCTGAGCTCTGGAAACACCATATATTTT. Translating gives CASSLILSSGNTIYF.

This clone was observed a few times. The chain uses TRBV5-1 and TRBJ2-1; possible D gene TRBD2, 5 bases. V was pared by 0 bases and J by 8 bases, with 12 bases between. This CDR3 spans 14 amino acids. CDR1 and CDR2 from the germline V gene are SGHRS and YFSETQ. The CDR3 nucleotides read TGCGCCAGCAGCTTGGTTAGCTGGGGAGATGAGCAGTTCTTC. The encoded protein is CASSLVSWGDEQFF.

This clone was counted only a few times. V and J are TRBV2 and TRBJ1-1; 8 bases align to TRBD1. From germline, CDR1 is SNHLY and CDR2 FYNNEI. The CDR3 length is 15 residues. The junction had 6 bases not matched to a gene; V was cut back by 4 bases and J by 2 bases. CDR3 bases: TGTGCCAGCAGTGGGCATCAGGGGGCAAACACTGAAGCTTTCTTT. Encoded protein: CASSGHQGANTEAFF.

A word on this clone: The same CDR3 arises from other DNA sequences in this sample as well. The chain recombines TRBV2 with TRBJ2-7; D may be TRBD1 (6 bases). This CDR3 has 14 amino acids. Per the germline V gene, CDR1 is SNHLY and CDR2 is FYNNEI. Trimming left V 3 bases short and J 4 bases short, with 13 bases between. The CDR3 reads CASSDQGTGYEQYF. The CDR3 DNA is TGTGCCAGCAGTGACCAGGGGACGGGGTACGAGCAGTACTTC.

The J gene is TRBJ2-5, the V gene TRBV9; D gene uncertain. This CDR3 is 14 amino acids long. Trimming removed 0 bases at V and 2 bases at J, with 8 bases between. The germline V gene has CDR1 SGDLS and CDR2 YYNGEE. In DNA form, the CDR3 reads TGTGCCAGCAGCGTAGGGCCAGAACAAGAGACCCAGTACTTC. As protein: CASSVGPEQETQYF.

The chain employs TRBV7-8 and TRBJ2-4; 7 bases match TRBD2. Germline CDR1 and CDR2: SGHVS and FQNEAQ. V shed 1 base and J 0 bases; nucleotides not matched to a gene: 3. This CDR3 contains 16 residues. In DNA, the CDR3 is TGTGCCAGCAGCTTAGTGAGCGGGGTAGCCAAAAACATTCAGTACTTC. It translates to CASSLVSGVAKNIQYF.

In regard to this clone: The germline gene is not matched at one end of the junction; a read error may be the cause. The chain joins TRBV7-9 to TRBJ1-1, with a possible D match to TRBD1 (5 bases). The CDR3 has 15 residues. Germline V gene lookup returns CDR1 SEHNR and CDR2 FQNEAQ (reference sequence). The DNA of the CDR3 is TGTGCCAGCACCTTAAATACAGGAGCTAACACTGAAGCTTTCTTT. This gives the protein CASTLNTGANTEAFF.

This chain links TRBV7-2 with TRBJ1-2; 8 bases match TRBD1. Per germline, CDR1 SGHTA and CDR2 FQGNSA. The CDR3 contains 14 residues. The ends lost 7 bases at V and 0 bases at J; junction bases unmatched: 4. The CDR3, as DNA: TGTGCCAGCATCCCAGGGGGCTCTAACTATGGCTACACCTTC. Translating gives CASIPGGSNYGYTF.

V usage is TRBV5-6 and J usage is TRBJ2-3; TRBD2 matches at 7 bases. Germline lookup yields CDR1 SGHDT and CDR2 YYEEEE. V was clipped by 5 bases and J by 5 bases; unmatched bases: 14. The CDR3 is made up of 16 amino acids. CDR3 region: CASRLRGDPTGDTQYF. CDR3 DNA sequence: TGTGCCAGCAGGTTACGGGGGGACCCCACGGGAGATACGCAGTATTTT.

The rearrangement uses TRBV2 and TRBJ2-7, with a possible D match to TRBD2 (7 bases). Germline CDR1 and CDR2: SNHLY and FYNNEI. The CDR3 runs to 13 residues. V lost 4 bases and J 6 bases, leaving 13 bases between the germline ends. The CDR3 DNA sequence: TGTGCCAGCAGTGTGCGGGGGCGTGTCGAGCAGTACTTC. Encoded protein: CASSVRGRVEQYF.

The chain couples TRBV27 to TRBJ2-7; D may be TRBD1 or TRBD2 (6 bases each). With 6 bases removed from V and 0 bases from J, the gap between germline ends came to 9 bases. The CDR3 covers 13 residues. Germline V gene lookup returns CDR1 MNHEY and CDR2 SMNVEV (reference sequence). In nucleotides, the CDR3 is TGTGCCAGCAGGGCGGGACACTCCTACGAGCAGTACTTC. This sequence encodes CASRAGHSYEQYF.

As to this clone: Different DNA sequences within this sample yield the same CDR3. The chain links TRBV28 to TRBJ1-2; D ambiguous. The CDR3 spans 12 residues. Germline-derived CDR1 and CDR2 are MDHEN and SYDVKM. Trimming removed 4 bases from V and 5 bases from J, with 8 bases in between. This CDR3 is CASSSRAYGYTF. CDR3 bases: TGTGCCAGCAGTTCGAGGGCTTATGGCTACACCTTC.

The rearrangement links TRBV28 to TRBJ2-6; D call uncertain. The CDR3 consists of 16 residues. Germline CDR1 reads MDHEN; CDR2 reads SYDVKM. Deletions cut 10 bases from V and 0 bases from J, with 16 bases between. CDR3 nucleotide sequence: TGTGCCACCAACGGAAGGACGGCCTCTGGGGCCAACGTCCTGACTTTC. This gives the protein CATNGRTASGANVLTF. The whole variable domain, filled in from reference TRBV28 and TRBJ2-6, reads DVKVTQSSRYLVKRTGEKVFLECVQDMDHENMFWYRQDPGLGLRLIYFSYDVKMKEKGDIPEGYSVSREKKERFSLILESASTNQTSMYLCATNGRTASGANVLTFGAGSRLTVL.

This sequence joins TRBV5-8 and TRBJ1-2; D not certain. Trimming removed 0 bases at V and 7 bases at J, with 13 bases between. The CDR3 covers 14 residues. Germline lookup yields CDR1 SGHTS and CDR2 YDEGEE. CDR3 in amino acids: CASSLGHSGIGYTF. The CDR3 DNA is TGTGCCAGCAGCTTGGGACACAGCGGGATTGGCTACACCTTC.